This T cell receptor beta chain appears in the sequencing data of a study of T cell changes during pregnancy in multiple sclerosis. The assay was immunoSEQ multiplex PCR, and TCRdb's table has in-frame clones only and misses some. The sample records roughly 34,000 clones, over 85% being singletons. The clonotype comes from a female donor with multiple sclerosis, enrolled in a pregnancy study. The specimen comprised CD8+ T cells from peripheral blood mononuclear cells, sampled in the third trimester of pregnancy.

The CDR3: CASSPDSGELFF. The DNA of the CDR3 is TGCGCCAGCAGCCCCGACTCCGGGGAGCTGTTTTTT. The gene calls are TRBV4-1 and TRBJ2-2; D is unclear. This CDR3 comprises 12 residues. V dropped 4 bases and J dropped 6 bases, with 6 bases sitting between them. Germline V gives CDR1 MGHRA, CDR2 YSYEKL.